This passage covers 13 T cell receptor beta chains from one sample sequenced in a study of cytomegalovirus exposure and HLA in healthy donors. Use of 60 Vbeta and 13 Jbeta primers characterized the PCR. Method: immunoSEQ multiplex PCR; TCRdb's copy keeps in-frame clones and lacks some. The sample carries 190,000 or so clones, about four fifths recorded once. The source material was PBMCs. All receptors derive from a man aged 45 to 65 in good health and CMV-seronegative.

This clone was observed a few times. This chain joins TRBV5-1 and TRBJ2-2; 13 bases line up with TRBD2. Germline CDR1 reads SGHRS; CDR2 reads YFSETQ. This CDR3 region has 15 residues. The trim removed 4 bases at V and 8 bases at J, leaving 5 bases unmatched. The CDR3 loop is CASSKGTSGTGELFF. The CDR3 DNA is TGCGCCAGCAGCAAGGGGACTAGCGGGACTGGGGAGCTGTTTTTT.

V and J are TRBV27 and TRBJ2-5; 7 positions match TRBD2. Near its end, the DNA agrees better with TRBJ2-7, so the J call may be wrong. The CDR3 length is 13 residues. Germline values: CDR1 MNHEY, CDR2 SMNVEV (reference sequence). The chain's CDR3 is CASKSGISYEQYF. In nucleotides, the CDR3 is TGTGCCAGCAAAAGCGGGATATCCTACGAGCAGTACTTC.

This clone was seen once. The chain employs TRBV11-3 and TRBJ2-1; 7 bases fit TRBD2. Germline values: CDR1 SGHNT, CDR2 YENEEA. The CDR3 length is 15 residues. The junction had 2 bases not matched to a gene; V was cut back by 3 bases and J by 0 bases. Written as DNA, the CDR3 is TGTGCCAGCAGCTTCAGCGGGACCTCCTACAATGAGCAGTTCTTC. Translating gives CASSFSGTSYNEQFF.

This clone has just one count. The junction departs from the called germline gene at one end, perhaps through a read error. The rearrangement joins TRBV7-9 to TRBJ2-1; possibly TRBD2 for D (5 bases). This CDR3 is 16 amino acids long. Germline CDR1 is SEHNR and CDR2 is FQNEAQ (reference sequence). The CDR3 loop is CSSSLRTGSSYNEQFF. The CDR3 DNA reads as TGTTCCAGCAGCTTGCGGACTGGGAGCTCCTACAATGAGCAGTTCTTC.

This clone occurred once. The chain links TRBV2 to TRBJ2-1; no firm D call. CDR3 length: 15 residues. The germline V gene encodes CDR1 SNHLY and CDR2 FYNNEI. V was clipped by 8 bases and J by 4 bases, with 18 bases between them. The CDR3 DNA is TGTGCCAGCGGTCCTACCAACTACCTTTACAATGAGCAGTTCTTC. Amino acid sequence: CASGPTNYLYNEQFF.

The V gene is TRBV6-5, the J gene TRBJ1-2; D gene ambiguous. V shed 6 bases and J shed 4 bases, with 18 bases lying between them. The CDR3 is 15 residues long. Germline CDR1 and CDR2: MNHEY and SVGAGI. As DNA, the CDR3 is TGTGCCAGCAGCGGACGGGAGGGTTTGTTCTATGGCTACACCTTC. This encodes CASSGREGLFYGYTF.

Here the CDR3 DNA reads TGCGCCAGCAGCATTTATGACAGCTCCTACGAGCAGTACTTC. This sequence encodes CASSIYDSSYEQYF. The chain has TRBV5-1 and TRBJ2-7, with a weak D call TRBD1 (5 bases). The germline gives CDR1 SGHRS, CDR2 YFSETQ. V dropped 4 bases and J dropped 0 bases, with 11 bases sitting between them. The CDR3 loop spans 14 amino acids.

The chain is built from TRBV7-2 and TRBJ2-3; weak D call: TRBD1 (5 bases). Germline CDR1 and CDR2: SGHTA and FQGNSA. CDR3 size: 12 residues. With 5 bases removed from V and 5 bases from J, the gap between germline ends came to 8 bases. CDR3 region: CASSPRGDTQYF. In nucleotides, the CDR3 is TGTGCCAGCAGCCCAAGGGGAGATACGCAGTATTTT.

V usage is TRBV20-1 and J usage is TRBJ2-7, with D unresolved. Trimming left V 6 bases short and J 5 bases short, with 11 bases between. Per the germline V gene, CDR1 is DFQATT and CDR2 is SNEGSKA (reference sequence). The CDR3 covers 11 residues. The DNA for the CDR3 is TGCAGTGCCAAAAAAACACACGAGCAGTACTTC. It yields the protein CSAKKTHEQYF.

The chain has TRBV7-6 and TRBJ2-7; TRBD1 matches 7 bases. This CDR3 has 14 amino acids. Germline trimming cut 5 bases from V and 5 bases from J; bases unmatched to any gene: 9. Germline V CDR1 and CDR2: SGHVS, FNYEAQ. CDR3 nucleotides: TGTGCCAGCAGCCCCAGACAGGGAAAGAACGAGCAGTACTTC. It encodes CASSPRQGKNEQYF.

This clone was counted once. The chain has TRBV19 and TRBJ2-2, with D perhaps matching TRBD2 (7 bases). Trimming removed 7 bases at V and 0 bases at J, with 21 bases between. Germline V CDR1 and CDR2: LNHDA, SQIVND (reference sequence). The CDR3 runs 18 residues. CDR3 sequence (DNA): TGTGCCAGTACCACCCGGAAGGGGGGGCCATCGAACACCGGGGAGCTGTTTTTT. Translation: CASTTRKGGPSNTGELFF.

This clone has only a few counts. The V and J genes are TRBV14 and TRBJ1-1, with 9 bases fitting TRBD1. V was clipped by 6 bases and J by 3 bases; unmatched bases: 8. CDR3 size: 15 residues. Germline V gene lookup returns CDR1 SGHDN and CDR2 FVKESK. This CDR3 is CASSRQGEGDTEAFF. The CDR3 bases are TGTGCCAGCAGTCGACAGGGGGAAGGGGACACTGAAGCTTTCTTT. The variable domain in full, with the rest retrieved from reference TRBV14 and TRBJ1-1, is EAGVTQFPSHSVIEKGQTVTLRCDPISGHDNLYWYRRVMGKEIKFLLHFVKESKQDESGMPNNRFLAERTGGTYSTLKVQPAELEDSGVYFCASSRQGEGDTEAFFGQGTRLTVV.

The chain links TRBV2 to TRBJ2-1, with 7 bases aligning to TRBD2. This CDR3 region has 14 residues. Unmatched junction bases numbered 8, after V lost 5 bases and J lost 7 bases. Germline assignment: CDR1 SNHLY and CDR2 FYNNEI. The DNA of the CDR3 is TGTGCCAGCAGTAACGTATTACTAGCGAATGAGCAGTTCTTC. This sequence encodes CASSNVLLANEQFF.